This TCR beta chain was obtained from a study of CD8+ T cells in alopecia areata. In each case, RNA was isolated and then reverse transcribed into cDNA as the sequencing template. Repertoires were generated with immunoSEQ multiplex PCR, while TCRdb's copy carries only in-frame clones and drops some. The table includes some 88,000 clones, roughly two fifths detected once. The treatment: oral pan-JAK inhibitor, 5-10 mg twice daily. Trimming stripped 3 bases from V and 4 bases from J, with 8 bases between. This CDR3 region has 13 residues. The germline gives CDR1 SGDLS, CDR2 YYNGEE. The sample consisted of CD8+ T cells sorted from blood, taken at week 24, from a patient treated with tofacitinib. The TCR originated in a human donor with alopecia areata. The chain uses TRBV9 and TRBJ1-5; possible D gene TRBD1, 5 bases. CDR3 coding DNA: TGTGCCAGCAGCGAAAGGGGTAATCAGCCCCAGCATTTT. Its translation is CASSERGNQPQHF.